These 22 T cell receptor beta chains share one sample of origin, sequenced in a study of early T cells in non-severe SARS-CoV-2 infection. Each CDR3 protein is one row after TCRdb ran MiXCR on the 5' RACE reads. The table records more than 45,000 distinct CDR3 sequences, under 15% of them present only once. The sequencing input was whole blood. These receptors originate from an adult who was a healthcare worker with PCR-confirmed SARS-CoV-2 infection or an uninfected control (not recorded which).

The CDR3 nucleotides read TGTGCCAGCAGCTCTTTTAGCTCCTACGAGCAGTACTTC. Translating gives CASSSFSSYEQYF. J is TRBJ2-7 and V is TRBV7-9, with D hard to call. V was cut by 4 bases and J by 0 bases, with 7 bases left in between. CDR1 is SEHNR, CDR2 FQNEAQ, per germline (reference sequence). The CDR3 covers 13 residues.

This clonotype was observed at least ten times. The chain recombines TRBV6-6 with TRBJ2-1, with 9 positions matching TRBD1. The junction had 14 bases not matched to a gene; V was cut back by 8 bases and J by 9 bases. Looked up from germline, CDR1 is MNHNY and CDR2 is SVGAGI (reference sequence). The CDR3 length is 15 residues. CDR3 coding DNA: TGTGCCAGCGACGGGACGGGACAGGGTGTTGGTGAGCAGTTCTTC. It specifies CASDGTGQGVGEQFF.

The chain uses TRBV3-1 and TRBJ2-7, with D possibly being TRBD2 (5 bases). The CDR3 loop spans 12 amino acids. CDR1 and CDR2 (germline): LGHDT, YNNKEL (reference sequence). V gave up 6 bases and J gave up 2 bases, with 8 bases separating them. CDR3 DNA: TGTGCCAGCAGGGGGAGAGCCTACGAGCAGTACTTC. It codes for CASRGRAYEQYF.

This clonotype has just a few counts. CDR3 residues: CAWRDNYGYTF. CDR3 DNA sequence: TGTGCCTGGAGGGACAACTATGGCTACACCTTC. The rearrangement links TRBV30 to TRBJ1-2, with D hard to call. The CDR3 contains 11 residues. Germline V gene sequence: CDR1 GTSNPN, CDR2 SVGIG (reference sequence). The V end lost 3 bases, the J end lost 2 bases, and 4 bases lay between the germline ends.

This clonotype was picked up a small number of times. CDR3 sequence: CASSSPTSGPGSYEQYF. The DNA of the CDR3 is TGTGCCAGCAGTTCGCCGACTAGCGGCCCTGGGTCCTACGAGCAGTACTTC. This sequence joins TRBV28 and TRBJ2-7; TRBD2 matches at 9 bases. The ends lost 4 bases at V and 1 base at J; junction bases unmatched: 11. In germline, CDR1 is MDHEN, CDR2 SYDVKM. This CDR3 is built from 17 residues. Filled out from reference TRBV28 and TRBJ2-7, the complete variable domain reads DVKVTQSSRYLVKRTGEKVFLECVQDMDHENMFWYRQDPGLGLRLIYFSYDVKMKEKGDIPEGYSVSREKKERFSLILESASTNQTSMYLCASSSPTSGPGSYEQYFGPGTRLTVT.

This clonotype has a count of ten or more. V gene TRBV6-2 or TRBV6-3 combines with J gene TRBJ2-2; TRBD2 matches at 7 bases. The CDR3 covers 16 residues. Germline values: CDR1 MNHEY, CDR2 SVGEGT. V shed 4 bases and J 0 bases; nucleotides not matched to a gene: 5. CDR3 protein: CASSWGGLSNTGELFF. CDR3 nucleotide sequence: TGTGCCAGCAGTTGGGGAGGGCTATCGAACACCGGGGAGCTGTTTTTT.

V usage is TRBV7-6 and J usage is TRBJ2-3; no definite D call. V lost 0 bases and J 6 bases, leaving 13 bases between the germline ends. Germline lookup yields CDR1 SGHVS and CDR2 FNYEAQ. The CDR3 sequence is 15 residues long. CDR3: CASSLAGMGVDTQYF. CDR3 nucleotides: TGTGCCAGCAGCTTAGCGGGGATGGGTGTGGATACGCAGTATTTT.

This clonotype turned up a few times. CDR3 residues: CASSYSQLASYEQYF. The CDR3 DNA reads as TGTGCCAGCAGTTACTCACAACTAGCGAGCTACGAGCAGTACTTC. The chain employs TRBV6-6 and TRBJ2-7, with 7 nucleotides matching TRBD2. Germline-derived CDR1 and CDR2 are MNHNY and SVGAGI (reference sequence). V shed 0 bases, J shed 3 bases, and the junction held 5 bases outside the gene matches. The length of the CDR3 is 15 residues.

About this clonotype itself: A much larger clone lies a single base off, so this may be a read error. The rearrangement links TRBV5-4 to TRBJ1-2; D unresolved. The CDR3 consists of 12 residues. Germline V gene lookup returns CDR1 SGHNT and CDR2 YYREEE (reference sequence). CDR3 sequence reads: CVSSLEGYGYTF. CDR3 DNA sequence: TGTGTCAGCAGCTTGGAAGGGTATGGCTACACCTTC.

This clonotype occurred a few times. The CDR3 coding sequence is TGTGCCAGCAGTGCAGAGGCTAGCTCCTACAATGAGCAGTTCTTC. This translates into CASSAEASSYNEQFF. The V gene is TRBV2, the J gene TRBJ2-1; D unclear. V lost 4 bases and J lost 0, with 10 bases in between. CDR3 length: 15 residues. The germline V gene encodes CDR1 SNHLY and CDR2 FYNNEI. Drawing the rest from reference TRBV2 and TRBJ2-1, the complete variable domain is EPEVTQTPSHQVTQMGQEVILRCVPISNHLYFYWYRQILGQKVEFLVSFYNNEISEKSEIFDDQFSVERPDGSNFTLKIRSTKLEDSAMYFCASSAEASSYNEQFFGPGTRLTVL.

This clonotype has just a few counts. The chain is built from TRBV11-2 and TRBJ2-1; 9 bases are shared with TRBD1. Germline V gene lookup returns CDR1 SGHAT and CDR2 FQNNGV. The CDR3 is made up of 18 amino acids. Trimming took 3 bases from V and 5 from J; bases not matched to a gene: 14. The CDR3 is CASSFLKPGTGRHNEQFF. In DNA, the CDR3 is TGTGCCAGCAGCTTCCTTAAACCCGGGACAGGGAGACACAATGAGCAGTTCTTC.

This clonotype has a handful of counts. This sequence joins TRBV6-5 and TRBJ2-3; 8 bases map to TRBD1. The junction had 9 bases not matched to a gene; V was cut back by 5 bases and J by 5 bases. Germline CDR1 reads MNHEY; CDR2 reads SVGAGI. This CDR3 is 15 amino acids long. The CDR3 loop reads CASSPTQGAIDTQYF. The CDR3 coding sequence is TGTGCCAGCAGTCCAACGCAGGGGGCAATAGATACGCAGTATTTT.

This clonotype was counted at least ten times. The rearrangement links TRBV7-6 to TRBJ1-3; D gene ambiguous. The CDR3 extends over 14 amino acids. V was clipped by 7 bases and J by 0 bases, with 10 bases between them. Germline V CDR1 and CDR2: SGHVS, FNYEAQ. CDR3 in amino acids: CASIPGNSGNTIYF. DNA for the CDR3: TGTGCCAGCATCCCTGGGAACTCTGGAAACACCATATATTTT.

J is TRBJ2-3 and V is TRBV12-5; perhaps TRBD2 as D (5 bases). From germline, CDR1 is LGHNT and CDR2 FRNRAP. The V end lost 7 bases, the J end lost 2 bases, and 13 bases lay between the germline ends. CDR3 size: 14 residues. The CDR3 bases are TGTGCTAGTGCCTTGGAGGATCTCACAGATACGCAGTATTTT. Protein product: CASALEDLTDTQYF.

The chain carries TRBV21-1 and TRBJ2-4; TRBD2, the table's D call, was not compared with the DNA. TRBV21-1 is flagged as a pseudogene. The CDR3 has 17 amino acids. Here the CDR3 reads CASSKAGSPMAKNIQYF. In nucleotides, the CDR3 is TGTGCCAGCAGCAAAGCAGGCAGCCCTATGGCCAAAAACATTCAGTACTTC.

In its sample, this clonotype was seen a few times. The CDR3 DNA is TGTGCCAGCAGCTTAACGGCCACGGGGGTTGGCACTGAAGCTTTCTTT. Translation: CASSLTATGVGTEAFF. The chain employs TRBV7-3 and TRBJ1-1; D is possibly TRBD1 (5 bases). The CDR3 is made up of 16 amino acids. Trimming removed 0 bases from V and 4 bases from J, with 15 bases in between. The germline V gene encodes CDR1 SGHTA and CDR2 FQGTGA.

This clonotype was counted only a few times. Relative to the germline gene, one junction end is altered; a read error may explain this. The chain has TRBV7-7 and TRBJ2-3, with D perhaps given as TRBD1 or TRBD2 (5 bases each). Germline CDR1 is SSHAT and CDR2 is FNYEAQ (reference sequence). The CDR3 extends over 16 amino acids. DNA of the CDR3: TGTGCCAGCAGCTCCCTTCCTGGGAGAGGGGTAGATACGCGGTATTTT. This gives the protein CASSSLPGRGVDTRYF.

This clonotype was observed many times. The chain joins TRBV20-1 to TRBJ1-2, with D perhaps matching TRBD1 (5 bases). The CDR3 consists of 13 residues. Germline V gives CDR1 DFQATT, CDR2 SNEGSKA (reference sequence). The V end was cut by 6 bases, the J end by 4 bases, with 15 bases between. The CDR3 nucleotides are TGCAGTGCCCCGCCCCAGGGAAGCTATGGCTACACCTTC. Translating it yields CSAPPQGSYGYTF.

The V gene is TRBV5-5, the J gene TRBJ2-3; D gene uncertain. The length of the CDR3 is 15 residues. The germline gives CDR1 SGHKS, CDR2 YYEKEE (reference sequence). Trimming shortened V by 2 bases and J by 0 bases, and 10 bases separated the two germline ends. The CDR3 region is CASSFLQLSTDTQYF. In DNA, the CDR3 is TGTGCCAGCAGCTTCCTCCAACTTAGCACAGATACGCAGTATTTT.

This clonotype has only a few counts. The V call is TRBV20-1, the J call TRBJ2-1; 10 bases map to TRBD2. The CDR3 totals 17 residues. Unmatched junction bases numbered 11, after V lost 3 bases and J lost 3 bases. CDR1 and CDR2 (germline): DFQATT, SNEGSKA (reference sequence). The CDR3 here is CSASFLAGVKIYNEQFF. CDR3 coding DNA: TGCAGTGCTAGCTTTCTAGCGGGAGTGAAGATCTACAATGAGCAGTTCTTC.

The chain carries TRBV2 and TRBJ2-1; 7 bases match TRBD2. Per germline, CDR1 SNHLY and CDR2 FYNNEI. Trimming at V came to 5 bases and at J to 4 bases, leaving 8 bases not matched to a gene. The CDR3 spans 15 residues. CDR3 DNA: TGTGCCAGCAGTTGGGACTACCTTATTTACAATGAGCAGTTCTTC. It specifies CASSWDYLIYNEQFF.

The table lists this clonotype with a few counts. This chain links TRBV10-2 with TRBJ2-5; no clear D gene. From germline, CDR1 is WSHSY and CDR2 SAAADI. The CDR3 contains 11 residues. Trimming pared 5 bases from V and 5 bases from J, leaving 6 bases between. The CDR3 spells CASSRVETQYF. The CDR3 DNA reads TGCGCCAGCAGTCGGGTGGAGACCCAGTACTTC.